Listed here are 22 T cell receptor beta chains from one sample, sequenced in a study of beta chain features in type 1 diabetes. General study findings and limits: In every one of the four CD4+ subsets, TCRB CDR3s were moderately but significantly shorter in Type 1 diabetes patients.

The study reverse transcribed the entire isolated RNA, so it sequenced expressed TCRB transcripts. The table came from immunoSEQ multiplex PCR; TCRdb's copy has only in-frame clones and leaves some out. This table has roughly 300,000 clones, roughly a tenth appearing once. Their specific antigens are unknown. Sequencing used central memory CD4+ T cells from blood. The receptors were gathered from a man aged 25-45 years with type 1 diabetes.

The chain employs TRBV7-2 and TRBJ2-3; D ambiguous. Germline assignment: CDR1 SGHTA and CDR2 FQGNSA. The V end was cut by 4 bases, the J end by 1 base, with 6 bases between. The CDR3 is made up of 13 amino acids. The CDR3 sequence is CASSSKGTDTQYF. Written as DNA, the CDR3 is TGTGCCAGCAGCTCAAAGGGCACAGATACGCAGTATTTT.

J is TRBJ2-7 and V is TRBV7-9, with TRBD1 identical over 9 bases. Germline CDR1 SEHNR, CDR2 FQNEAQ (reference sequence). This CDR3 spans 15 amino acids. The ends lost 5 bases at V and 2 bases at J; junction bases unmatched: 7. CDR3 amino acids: CASSPGQGLTYEQYF. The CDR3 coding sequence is TGTGCCAGCAGCCCCGGACAGGGGCTGACCTACGAGCAGTACTTC.

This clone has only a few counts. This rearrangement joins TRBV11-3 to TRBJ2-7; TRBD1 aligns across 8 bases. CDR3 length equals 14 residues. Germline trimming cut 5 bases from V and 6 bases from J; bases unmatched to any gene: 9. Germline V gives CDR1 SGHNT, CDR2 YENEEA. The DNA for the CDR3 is TGTGCCAGCAGCCCCCGGGGACAGGTCTGCGAGCAGTACTTC. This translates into CASSPRGQVCEQYF.

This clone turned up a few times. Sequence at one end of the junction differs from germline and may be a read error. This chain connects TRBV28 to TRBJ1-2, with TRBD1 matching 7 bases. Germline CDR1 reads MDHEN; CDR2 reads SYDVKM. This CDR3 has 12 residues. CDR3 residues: CASNDRDYGYTF. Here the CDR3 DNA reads TGTGCCAGCAATGACAGGGACTACGGCTACACCTTC.

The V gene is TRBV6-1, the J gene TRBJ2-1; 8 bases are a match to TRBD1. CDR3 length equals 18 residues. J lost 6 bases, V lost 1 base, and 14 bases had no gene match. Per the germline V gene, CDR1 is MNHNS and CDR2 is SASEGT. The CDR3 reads CASSEVGYDRGRGNEQFF. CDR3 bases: TGTGCCAGCAGTGAAGTGGGGTACGACAGGGGTCGGGGCAATGAGCAGTTCTTC.

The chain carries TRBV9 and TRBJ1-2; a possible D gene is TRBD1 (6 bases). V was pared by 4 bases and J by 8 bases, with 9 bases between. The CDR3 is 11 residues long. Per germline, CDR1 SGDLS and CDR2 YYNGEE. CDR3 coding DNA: TGTGCCAGCAGCCTCGGGGGCGGCTACACCTTC. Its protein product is CASSLGGGYTF.

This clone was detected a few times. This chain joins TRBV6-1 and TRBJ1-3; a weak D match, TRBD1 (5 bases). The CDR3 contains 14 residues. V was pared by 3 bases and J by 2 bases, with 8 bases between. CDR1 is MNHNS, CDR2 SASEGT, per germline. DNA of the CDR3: TGTGCCAGCAGTGATGGGACCCCTGGAAACACCATATATTTT. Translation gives CASSDGTPGNTIYF.

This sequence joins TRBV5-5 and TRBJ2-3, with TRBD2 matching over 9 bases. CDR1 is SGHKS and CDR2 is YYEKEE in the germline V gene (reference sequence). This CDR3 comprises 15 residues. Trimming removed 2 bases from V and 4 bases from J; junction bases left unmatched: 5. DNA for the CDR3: TGTGCCAGCAGCTTTAACGGACTAGCGTCAGATACGCAGTATTTT. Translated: CASSFNGLASDTQYF.

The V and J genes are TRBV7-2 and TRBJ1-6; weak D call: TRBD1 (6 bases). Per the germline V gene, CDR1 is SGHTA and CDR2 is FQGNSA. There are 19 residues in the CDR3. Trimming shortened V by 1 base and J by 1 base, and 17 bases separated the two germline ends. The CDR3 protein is CASSLVPGGKASYNSPLHF. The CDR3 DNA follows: TGTGCCAGCAGCTTAGTTCCGGGGGGCAAGGCATCCTATAATTCACCCCTCCACTTT.

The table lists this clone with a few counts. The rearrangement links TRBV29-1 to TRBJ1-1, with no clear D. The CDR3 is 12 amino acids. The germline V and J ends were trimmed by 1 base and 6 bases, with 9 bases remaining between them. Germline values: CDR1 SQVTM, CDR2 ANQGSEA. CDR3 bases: TGCAGCGTTGAAGGAAATAGAGCTGAAGCTTTCTTT. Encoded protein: CSVEGNRAEAFF.

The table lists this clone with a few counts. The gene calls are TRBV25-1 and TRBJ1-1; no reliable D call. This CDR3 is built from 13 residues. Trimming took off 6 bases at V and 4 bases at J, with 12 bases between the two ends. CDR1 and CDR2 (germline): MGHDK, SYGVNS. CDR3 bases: TGTGCCAGCAGCTCCCCGGGCAGCACTGAAGCTTTCTTT. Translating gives CASSSPGSTEAFF.

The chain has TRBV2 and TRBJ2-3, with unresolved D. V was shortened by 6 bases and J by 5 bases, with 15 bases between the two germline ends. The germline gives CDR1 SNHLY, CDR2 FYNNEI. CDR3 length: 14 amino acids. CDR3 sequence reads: CASRPRGAQDTQYF. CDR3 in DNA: TGTGCCAGCAGACCTCGAGGAGCGCAAGATACGCAGTATTTT.

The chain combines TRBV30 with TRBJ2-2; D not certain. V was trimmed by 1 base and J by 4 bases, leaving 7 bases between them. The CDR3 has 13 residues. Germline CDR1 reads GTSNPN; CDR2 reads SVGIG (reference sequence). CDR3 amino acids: CAWSAQVTGELFF. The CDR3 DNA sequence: TGTGCCTGGAGTGCGCAGGTCACCGGGGAGCTGTTTTTT.

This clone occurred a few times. The CDR3 coding sequence is TGCAGCGTTGGAGAGACAGGCCCCCTTCAGCCCCAGCATTTT. Translating gives CSVGETGPLQPQHF. The chain employs TRBV29-1 and TRBJ1-5; D is perhaps TRBD1 (6 bases). The CDR3 covers 14 residues. From germline, CDR1 is SQVTM and CDR2 ANQGSEA. The germline V and J ends were trimmed by 4 bases and 6 bases, with 16 bases remaining between them.

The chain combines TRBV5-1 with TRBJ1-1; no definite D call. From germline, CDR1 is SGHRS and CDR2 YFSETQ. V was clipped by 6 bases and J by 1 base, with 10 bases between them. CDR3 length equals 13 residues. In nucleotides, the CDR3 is TGCGCCAGCAACTCGGAGGGGAACACTGAAGCTTTCTTT. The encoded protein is CASNSEGNTEAFF.

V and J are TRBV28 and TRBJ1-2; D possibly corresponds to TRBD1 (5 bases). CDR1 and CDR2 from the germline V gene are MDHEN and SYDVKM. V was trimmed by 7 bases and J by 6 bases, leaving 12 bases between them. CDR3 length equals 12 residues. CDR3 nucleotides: TGTGCCAGCACGGTGGGGCGGGATGGCTACACCTTC. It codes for CASTVGRDGYTF.

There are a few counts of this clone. The CDR3 nucleotides read TGTGCCAGCAGTGGGTCATACAATGAGCAGTTCTTC. Translated, it gives CASSGSYNEQFF. The V and J genes are TRBV6-5 and TRBJ2-1; D gene unclear. Trimming took 5 bases from V and 4 from J, leaving 6 bases between them. The CDR3 has 12 amino acids. Germline assignment: CDR1 MNHEY and CDR2 SVGAGI.

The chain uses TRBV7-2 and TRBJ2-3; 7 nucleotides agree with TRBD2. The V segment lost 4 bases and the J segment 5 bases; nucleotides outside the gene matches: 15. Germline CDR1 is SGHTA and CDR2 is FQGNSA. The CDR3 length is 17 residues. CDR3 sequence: CASSSQTSLRTGDTQYF. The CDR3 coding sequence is TGTGCCAGCAGCTCCCAGACTAGCCTAAGGACCGGAGATACGCAGTATTTT. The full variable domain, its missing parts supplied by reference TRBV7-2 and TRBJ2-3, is GAGVSQSPSNKVTEKGKDVELRCDPISGHTALYWYRQSLGQGLEFLIYFQGNSAPDKSGLPSDRFSAERTGGSVSTLTIQRTQQEDSAVYLCASSSQTSLRTGDTQYFGPGTRLTVL.

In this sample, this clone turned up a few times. CDR3 protein: CASSYSPQENTGELFF. DNA of the CDR3: TGTGCCAGCAGTTACTCCCCGCAGGAGAACACCGGGGAGCTGTTTTTT. This chain joins TRBV6-5 and TRBJ2-2; D call uncertain. The CDR3 contains 16 residues. V lost 0 bases and J lost 1, with 9 bases in between. Germline values: CDR1 MNHEY, CDR2 SVGAGI.

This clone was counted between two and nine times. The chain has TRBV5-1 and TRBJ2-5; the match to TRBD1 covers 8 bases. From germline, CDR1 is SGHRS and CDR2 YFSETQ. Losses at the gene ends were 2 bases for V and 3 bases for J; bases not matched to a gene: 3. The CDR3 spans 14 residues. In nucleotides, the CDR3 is TGCGCCAGCAGCTTTCCGACAGGGGAAGAGACCCAGTACTTC. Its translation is CASSFPTGEETQYF. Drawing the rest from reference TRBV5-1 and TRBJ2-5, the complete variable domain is KAGVTQTPRYLIKTRGQQVTLSCSPISGHRSVSWYQQTPGQGLQFLFEYFSETQRNKGNFPGRFSGRQFSNSRSEMNVSTLELGDSALYLCASSFPTGEETQYFGPGTRLLVL.

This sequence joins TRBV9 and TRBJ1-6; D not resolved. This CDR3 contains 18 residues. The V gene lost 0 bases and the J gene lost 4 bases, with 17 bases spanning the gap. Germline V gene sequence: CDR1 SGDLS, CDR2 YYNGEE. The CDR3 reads CASSVDPNGSRYNSPLHF. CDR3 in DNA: TGTGCCAGCAGCGTAGATCCCAACGGGTCCCGGTATAATTCACCCCTCCACTTT. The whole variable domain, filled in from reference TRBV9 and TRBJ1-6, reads DSGVTQTPKHLITATGQRVTLRCSPRSGDLSVYWYQQSLDQGLQFLIQYYNGEERAKGNILERFSAQQFPDLHSELNLSSLELGDSALYFCASSVDPNGSRYNSPLHFGNGTRLTVT.

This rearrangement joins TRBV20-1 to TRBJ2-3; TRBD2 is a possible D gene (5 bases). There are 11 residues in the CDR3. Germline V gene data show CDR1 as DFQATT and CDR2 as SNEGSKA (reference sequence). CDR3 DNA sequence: TGCAGCTCCCCCCCGGGGGATACGCAGTATTTT. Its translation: CSSPPGDTQYF.